The 12 T cell receptor beta chains listed next were all sequenced from one sample in a study of T cells in Graves' hyperthyroidism and ophthalmopathy (dated by TCRdb to 2018 to 2020). The receptor library was made with multiplex PCR. This sample was sequenced with an Illumina HiSeq 2000. TCR beta CDR3 regions were amplified from RNA transcripts. The TCR CDR3 was subjected to a first round of RT-PCR using the HTBI primer set and the Qiagen OneStep RT-PCR kit. TCRdb applied fastp at Q25 and MiXCR to the public reads, then kept only in-frame beta chains. A single entry per CDR3 protein holds the most common genes and DNA from its merged rows. The sample has hundreds of thousands of distinct CDR3 sequences on record, 14% of them singletons. The ten biggest clones cover 10% to 13% of the sample. The sample comprised blood. All receptors come from a woman between 18 and 29 years old with Graves' hyperthyroidism.

The table lists this clonotype with many counts. The rearrangement links TRBV18 to TRBJ1-2, with D tentatively TRBD1 (6 bases). The CDR3 is 14 amino acids. Germline CDR1 KGHSH, CDR2 LQKENI. With 2 bases removed from V and 6 bases from J, the gap between germline ends came to 13 bases. The CDR3 region is CASSPVGGPNGYTF. The CDR3 region has the DNA TGTGCCAGCTCACCAGTTGGGGGCCCTAATGGCTACACCTTC.

A few counts support this clonotype. V is TRBV6-6 and J is TRBJ2-1; D remains ambiguous. Trimming stripped 2 bases from V and 5 bases from J, with 10 bases between. This CDR3 spans 14 amino acids. Germline V gene sequence: CDR1 MNHNY, CDR2 SVGAGI (reference sequence). Written as DNA, the CDR3 is TGTGCCAGCAGTTACCGAGTTTCTGACAATGAGCAGTTCTTC. As protein: CASSYRVSDNEQFF.

This chain connects TRBV15 to TRBJ2-1; D perhaps matches TRBD2 (6 bases). The V end lost 5 bases, the J end lost 5 bases, and 22 bases lay between the germline ends. The germline gives CDR1 LNHNV, CDR2 YYDKDF (reference sequence). The CDR3 contains 17 residues. This chain's CDR3 is CATSPMNRGWEHNEQFF. The CDR3 DNA follows: TGTGCCACCAGCCCTATGAACCGGGGGTGGGAACACAATGAGCAGTTCTTC.

This chain uses TRBV20-1 with TRBJ2-1, with TRBD1 as a possible D gene (5 bases). The germline V gene has CDR1 DFQATT and CDR2 SNEGSKA (reference sequence). Trimming left V 6 bases short and J 5 bases short, with 11 bases between. This CDR3 region has 12 residues. CDR3 in amino acids: CSAQGVHNEQFF. The CDR3 nucleotides read TGCAGTGCCCAAGGGGTCCACAATGAGCAGTTCTTC.

In this sample, this clonotype turned up a few times. This sequence joins TRBV6-2 or TRBV6-3 and TRBJ2-2, with 8 bases matching TRBD1. CDR1 is MNHEY, CDR2 SVGEGT, per germline. The CDR3 consists of 11 residues. V trimming: 5 bases; J trimming: 16 bases; junction bases outside the gene matches: 6. CDR3 nucleotides: TGTGCCAGCAGTATCGGACAGGGACGGTTTTTT. This translates into CASSIGQGRFF.

This clonotype occurred many times. The V call is TRBV29-1, the J call TRBJ2-1; D is ambiguous. This CDR3 contains 13 residues. V was shortened by 4 bases and J by 0 bases, with 7 bases between the two germline ends. Germline CDR1 and CDR2: SQVTM and ANQGSEA. The chain's CDR3 is CSVGQSSYNEQFF. CDR3 DNA: TGCAGCGTTGGTCAGAGCTCCTACAATGAGCAGTTCTTC.

This clonotype was seen ten or more times. V gene TRBV10-3 combines with J gene TRBJ2-1, with TRBD2 identical over 7 bases. V trimming: 5 bases; J trimming: 7 bases; junction bases outside the gene matches: 11. The CDR3 extends over 15 amino acids. Germline V CDR1 and CDR2: ENHRY, SYGVKD. The CDR3: CAISRAGDMRNEQFF. In nucleotides, the CDR3 is TGTGCCATCAGTCGGGCGGGAGATATGAGAAATGAGCAGTTCTTC.

This clonotype was seen many times. The chain employs TRBV7-6 and TRBJ2-5, with D uncertain. V was pared by 5 bases and J by 0 bases, with 10 bases between. The length of the CDR3 is 14 residues. The V gene's germline CDR1 is SGHVS and CDR2 FNYEAQ. This CDR3 is CASSTRGHQETQYF. The CDR3 region has the DNA TGTGCCAGCAGCACCCGTGGGCACCAAGAGACCCAGTACTTC.

This clonotype was seen a few times. The chain employs TRBV6-6 and TRBJ2-5; D is unclear. There are 13 residues in the CDR3. The germline V gene encodes CDR1 MNHNY and CDR2 SVGAGI (reference sequence). Between the trimmed V and J ends, which lost 0 bases and 4 bases, there was a span of 6 bases. CDR3 nucleotide sequence: TGTGCCAGCAGTTACTCAGGTCCAGAGACCCAGTACTTC. The encoded protein is CASSYSGPETQYF.

This clonotype was detected ten times or more. The V and J genes are TRBV19 and TRBJ1-5; the D is unclear. The V gene lost 2 bases and the J gene lost 7 bases, with 12 bases spanning the gap. The CDR3 length is 14 residues. Germline CDR1 LNHDA, CDR2 SQIVND (reference sequence). CDR3 DNA: TGTGCCAGTAGTATAAAGGGCTCCAGGCAGCCCCAGCATTTT. This translates into CASSIKGSRQPQHF.

This clonotype has more than one count but fewer than ten. V gene TRBV11-2 combines with J gene TRBJ2-5; D could derive from TRBD1 or TRBD2 (6 bases each). The germline CDR1 and CDR2 sequences are SGHAT and FQNNGV. The CDR3 consists of 19 residues. The V and J ends lost 3 bases and 4 bases respectively, with 27 bases between them. CDR3 sequence reads: CASSFFGTQGRSFAETQYF. The CDR3 nucleotides are TGTGCCAGCAGCTTTTTCGGGACTCAGGGGCGCTCATTTGCAGAGACCCAGTACTTC.

V and J are TRBV5-1 and TRBJ1-1; D may be TRBD1 (6 bases). This CDR3 is 14 amino acids long. Per germline, CDR1 SGHRS and CDR2 YFSETQ. Trimming shortened V by 2 bases and J by 4 bases, and 12 bases separated the two germline ends. The CDR3 here is CASSFRGRGTEAFF. The DNA of the CDR3 is TGCGCCAGCAGCTTCCGGGGGCGCGGCACTGAAGCTTTCTTT.